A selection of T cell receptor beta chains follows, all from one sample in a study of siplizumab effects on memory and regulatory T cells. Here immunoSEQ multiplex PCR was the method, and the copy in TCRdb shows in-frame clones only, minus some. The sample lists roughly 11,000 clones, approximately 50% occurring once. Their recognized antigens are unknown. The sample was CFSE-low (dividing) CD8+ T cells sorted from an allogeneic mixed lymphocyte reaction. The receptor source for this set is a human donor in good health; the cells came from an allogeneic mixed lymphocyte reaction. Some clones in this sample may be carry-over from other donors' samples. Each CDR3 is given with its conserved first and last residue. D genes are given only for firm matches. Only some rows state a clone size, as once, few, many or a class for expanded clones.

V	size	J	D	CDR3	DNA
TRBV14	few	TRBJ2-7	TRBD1	CASSPIPLWTGKYEQYF	TGTGCCAGCAGCCCCATCCCCCTCTGGACAGGGAAGTACGAGCAGTACTTC
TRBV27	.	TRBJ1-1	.	CASSLIGKEAFF	TGTGCCAGCAGTTTAATAGGCAAAGAAGCTTTCTTT
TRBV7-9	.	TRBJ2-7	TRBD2	CASRTSGKGEQYF	TGTGCCAGCAGAACTAGCGGGAAGGGCGAGCAGTACTTC
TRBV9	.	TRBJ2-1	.	CASSVDRNYNEQFF	TGTGCCAGCAGCGTAGATAGGAACTACAATGAGCAGTTCTTC
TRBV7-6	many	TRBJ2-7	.	CASSLQGTGYEQYF	TGTGCCAGCAGTCTCCAGGGTACCGGATACGAGCAGTACTTC
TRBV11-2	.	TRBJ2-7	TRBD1	CASSLSQGAYEQYF	TGTGCCAGCAGCTTATCCCAGGGGGCCTACGAGCAGTACTTC
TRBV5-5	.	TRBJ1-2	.	CASSLPGTPPDGYTF	TGTGCCAGCAGCTTGCCCGGGACTCCCCCCGACGGCTACACCTTC
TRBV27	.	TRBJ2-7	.	CASSFQGSSYEQYF	TGTGCCAGCAGTTTTCAGGGGAGCTCCTACGAGCAGTACTTC
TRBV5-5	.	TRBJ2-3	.	CASSFLFRDYAGTDTQYF	TGTGCCAGCAGCTTTTTATTTAGAGACTACGCCGGCACAGATACGCAGTATTTT
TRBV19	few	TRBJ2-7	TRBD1	CASRAGQGDYEQYF	TGTGCCAGTAGGGCGGGACAGGGGGACTACGAGCAGTACTTC
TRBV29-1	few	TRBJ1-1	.	CSVLKMNTEAFF	TGCAGCGTTCTCAAGATGAACACTGAAGCTTTCTTT
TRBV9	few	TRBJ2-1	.	CASSATGEAQFF	TGTGCCAGCAGCGCCACGGGTGAGGCGCAGTTCTTC
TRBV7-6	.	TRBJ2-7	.	CASSLAFTNLGLPLDEQYF	TGTGCCAGCAGCTTAGCGTTCACGAACTTGGGACTCCCTCTCGACGAGCAGTACTTC
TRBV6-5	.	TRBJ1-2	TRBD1	CASSDGQVHGYTF	TGTGCCAGCAGCGACGGACAGGTACATGGCTACACCTTC
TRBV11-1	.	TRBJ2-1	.	CASRTAFNEQFF	TGTGCCAGCAGAACGGCGTTCAATGAGCAGTTCTTC
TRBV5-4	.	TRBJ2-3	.	CASSLITDTQYF	TGTGCCAGCAGCTTGATCACAGATACGCAGTATTTT
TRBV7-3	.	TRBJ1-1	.	CASSPGSTEAFF	TGTGCCAGCAGTCCCGGGAGCACTGAAGCTTTCTTT
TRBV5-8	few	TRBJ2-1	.	CASSLGSGSEQFF	TGTGCCAGCAGCTTGGGTAGCGGAAGTGAGCAGTTCTTC
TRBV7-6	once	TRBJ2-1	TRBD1	CASSFGTGAYNEQFF	TGTGCTAGCAGCTTCGGGACAGGGGCCTACAATGAGCAGTTCTTC